This T cell receptor (beta chain) was profiled in a study of blood T cell repertoires in COVID-19. Study background: COVID-19 samples, acute and convalescent, were from the United States, Italy and Spain. PBMCs, B-cell-depleted T cells, or T cells provided the cDNA or gDNA that made up the material.

The CDR3 covers 13 residues. From germline, CDR1 is LGHDT and CDR2 YNNKEL (reference sequence). With 7 bases clipped from V and 5 bases from J, the junction kept 4 bases outside the gene matches. TCRdb's table, derived via immunoSEQ multiplex PCR, lists solely in-frame clones and lacks some. The sample lists roughly 220,000 clones; around 80% were seen once. The chain couples TRBV3-1 (or the pseudogene TRBV3-2) to TRBJ2-5; 10 bases align to TRBD1. Sequencing used peripheral blood. This TCR derives from a young man with active or convalescent COVID-19. CDR3 DNA sequence: TGTGCCAGCACCCGGGGACAGGGGGAGACCCAGTACTTC. It codes for CASTRGQGETQYF.